This T cell receptor beta chain emerged from a study of blood T cell repertoires in COVID-19. Study details: Italy, Spain and the United States were the sources of the convalescent and acute COVID-19 samples.

CDR1 MGHRA and CDR2 YSYEKL come from the germline V gene. V was shortened by 2 bases and J by 4 bases, with 17 bases between the two germline ends. CDR3 length: 16 residues. TCRdb's copy holds only in-frame clones and misses some; the assay was immunoSEQ multiplex PCR. Among around 95,000 clones listed, roughly 87% were seen once. The source material was peripheral blood. This clonotype was obtained from a man aged 25-45 years in a cohort sampled during active COVID-19. The chain is built from TRBV4-1 and TRBJ1-1, with D possibly being TRBD1 (5 bases). The CDR3 sequence: CASSQRWGGEGTEAFF. CDR3 DNA sequence: TGCGCCAGCAGCCAAAGGTGGGGAGGGGAAGGCACTGAAGCTTTCTTT.